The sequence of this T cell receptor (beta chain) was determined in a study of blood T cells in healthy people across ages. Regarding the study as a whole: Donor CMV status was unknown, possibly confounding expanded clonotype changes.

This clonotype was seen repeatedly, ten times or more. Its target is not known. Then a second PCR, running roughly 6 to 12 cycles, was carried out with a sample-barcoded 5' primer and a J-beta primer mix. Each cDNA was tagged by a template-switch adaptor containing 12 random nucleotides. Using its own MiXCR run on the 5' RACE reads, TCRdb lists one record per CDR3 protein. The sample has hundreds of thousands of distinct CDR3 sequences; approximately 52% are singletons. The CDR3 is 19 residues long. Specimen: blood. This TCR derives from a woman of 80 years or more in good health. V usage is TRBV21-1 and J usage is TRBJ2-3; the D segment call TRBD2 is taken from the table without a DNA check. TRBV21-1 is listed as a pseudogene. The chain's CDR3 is CASSKKLGGHHRCTDTQYF. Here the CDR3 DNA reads TGTGCCAGCAGCAAAAAGCTAGGAGGGCACCATCGTTGCACAGATACGCAGTATTTT.